These 20 T cell receptor beta chains originate from one sample sequenced in a study of cytomegalovirus exposure and HLA in healthy donors. A multiplex PCR was run with 60 Vbeta primers and 13 Jbeta primers. Measured with immunoSEQ multiplex PCR; TCRdb has only the in-frame clones, and not every one. This table holds about 190,000 clones, approximately 84% found once. Specimen: PBMCs. The receptors here all came from a woman aged 45-59 years in good health and CMV-seropositive.

This clone occurred once. This sample also contains other DNA sequences that code for the same CDR3. The rearrangement links TRBV18 to TRBJ1-5; tentative D call: TRBD1 (6 bases). Germline V gene data show CDR1 as KGHSH and CDR2 as LQKENI. The CDR3 is 14 amino acids. The V end was cut by 2 bases, the J end by 4 bases, with 9 bases between. In nucleotides, the CDR3 is TGTGCCAGCTCACCAGGGGGCGGGAATCAGCCCCAGCATTTT. It codes for CASSPGGGNQPQHF.

There are a few counts of this clone. Other DNA sequences in this sample translate to the same CDR3. J is TRBJ2-2 and V is TRBV6-1; perhaps TRBD2 as D (6 bases). Trimming took 3 bases from V and 11 from J, leaving 7 bases between them. Per the germline V gene, CDR1 is MNHNS and CDR2 is SASEGT. There are 11 residues in the CDR3. The CDR3 loop is CASSEEGELFF. The CDR3 DNA reads as TGTGCCAGCAGTGAGGAGGGTGAGCTGTTTTTT.

The gene calls are TRBV7-9 and TRBJ2-7; the D gene is possibly TRBD2 (6 bases). V was clipped by 1 base and J by 2 bases, with 12 bases between them. From germline, CDR1 is SEHNR and CDR2 FQNEAQ (reference sequence). The CDR3 length is 15 residues. Here the CDR3 reads CASSLGSTGAYEQYF. The CDR3, as DNA: TGTGCCAGCAGCTTAGGGTCGACGGGGGCCTACGAGCAGTACTTC.

The gene calls are TRBV19 and TRBJ1-6; 7 bases align to TRBD1. The CDR3 sequence is 16 residues long. With 4 bases clipped from V and 0 bases from J, the junction kept 3 bases outside the gene matches. Germline V CDR1 and CDR2: LNHDA, SQIVND (reference sequence). As DNA, the CDR3 is TGTGCCAGTAGTAGGAGGGGGCGCTCCTATAATTCACCCCTCCACTTT. Translating gives CASSRRGRSYNSPLHF.

V is TRBV5-6 and J is TRBJ2-7, with a weak D call TRBD2 (5 bases). V lost 2 bases and J lost 4, with 16 bases in between. Germline lookup yields CDR1 SGHDT and CDR2 YYEEEE. This CDR3 contains 15 residues. The CDR3 reads CASSFSPQEVYEQYF. The CDR3 DNA follows: TGTGCCAGCAGCTTTAGCCCTCAGGAGGTTTACGAGCAGTACTTC.

The chain links TRBV10-1 to TRBJ1-2; D may be TRBD1 (6 bases). V was trimmed by 1 base and J by 4 bases, leaving 13 bases between them. This CDR3 region has 15 residues. The germline V gene encodes CDR1 WNHNN and CDR2 SYGVQD (reference sequence). CDR3 bases: TGCGCCAGCAGTGAGTTGATAGGGGACATCTATGGCTACACCTTC. Protein: CASSELIGDIYGYTF.

V gene TRBV5-4 combines with J gene TRBJ1-6; unclear D gene. The V and J ends lost 2 bases and 8 bases respectively, with 11 bases between them. CDR3 length: 14 residues. Germline V gene lookup returns CDR1 SGHNT and CDR2 YYREEE (reference sequence). This chain's CDR3 is CASSFIGEYSPLHF. Here the CDR3 DNA reads TGTGCCAGCAGCTTTATCGGGGAATATTCACCCCTCCACTTT.

The chain employs TRBV14 and TRBJ2-2; no clear D gene. CDR3 length equals 14 residues. Germline loops: CDR1 SGHDN, CDR2 FVKESK. V lost 0 bases, J lost 8 bases, and 10 bases lay in between. The CDR3 sequence: CASSQDLITGELFF. The CDR3 nucleotides read TGTGCCAGCAGCCAAGATCTAATAACGGGGGAGCTGTTTTTT.

The chain employs TRBV4-3 and TRBJ2-7; 7 bases are shared with TRBD1. Germline lookup yields CDR1 LGHNA and CDR2 YSLEER. The CDR3 covers 16 residues. J lost 4 bases, V lost 3 bases, and 12 bases had no gene match. The CDR3 nucleotides read TGCGCCAGCAGCCAGGGATTGGACAGGCGACCTTACGAGCAGTACTTC. Amino acid sequence: CASSQGLDRRPYEQYF.

The CDR3 sequence: CASSLGLAGGNEQYF. CDR3 nucleotides: TGTGCCAGCAGCCTCGGACTAGCGGGGGGTAACGAGCAGTACTTC. The chain has TRBV9 and TRBJ2-7; 14 bases are a match to TRBD2. The V and J ends lost 4 bases and 5 bases, in that order; junction bases with no gene match: 5. CDR3 length: 15 amino acids. From germline, CDR1 is SGDLS and CDR2 YYNGEE.

The V and J genes are TRBV30 and TRBJ2-1, with 11 bases aligning to TRBD2. Trimming at V came to 0 bases and at J to 9 bases, leaving 4 bases not matched to a gene. The CDR3 is made up of 14 amino acids. CDR1 GTSNPN and CDR2 SVGIG come from the germline V gene (reference sequence). CDR3 region: CAWSVGGTSGEQFF. CDR3 DNA: TGTGCCTGGAGTGTTGGGGGGACTAGCGGTGAGCAGTTCTTC.

The rearrangement links TRBV6-5 to TRBJ2-2; 10 bases are shared with TRBD2. Germline V CDR1 and CDR2: MNHEY, SVGAGI. CDR3 length equals 15 residues. The V segment lost 6 bases and the J segment 1 base; nucleotides outside the gene matches: 2. CDR3: CASRSGGVNTGELFF. DNA for the CDR3: TGTGCCAGCAGGAGCGGGGGGGTGAACACCGGGGAGCTGTTTTTT.

CDR3 in amino acids: CATSRATKNIQYF. CDR3 DNA: TGTGCCACCAGCAGAGCAACCAAAAACATTCAGTACTTC. The chain uses TRBV15 and TRBJ2-4; the D is unclear. V was clipped by 1 base and J by 2 bases, with 3 bases between them. This CDR3 spans 13 amino acids. In germline, CDR1 is LNHNV, CDR2 YYDKDF (reference sequence).

The chain has TRBV2 and TRBJ2-7; 7 bases match TRBD1. Unmatched junction bases numbered 9, after V lost 7 bases and J lost 0 bases. The CDR3 runs to 15 residues. Germline V gene sequence: CDR1 SNHLY, CDR2 FYNNEI. DNA of the CDR3: TGTGCCAGCAAGGGACAGCGACTAAGCTCCTACGAGCAGTACTTC. Translation gives CASKGQRLSSYEQYF.

The rearrangement links TRBV7-8 to TRBJ1-5; 10 nucleotides match TRBD1. In germline, CDR1 is SGHVS, CDR2 FQNEAQ. The V segment lost 5 bases and the J segment 0 bases; nucleotides outside the gene matches: 7. CDR3 length: 17 amino acids. The CDR3 bases are TGTGCCAGCAGCCCCGGGGACAGGGGATATAGCAATCAGCCCCAGCATTTT. This sequence encodes CASSPGDRGYSNQPQHF.

The chain has TRBV4-1 and TRBJ2-1; 7 bases align to TRBD2. The CDR3 is 16 amino acids. The V gene's germline CDR1 is MGHRA and CDR2 YSYEKL. V lost 5 bases, J lost 2 bases, and 9 bases stayed unmatched. In nucleotides, the CDR3 is TGCGCCAGCAGCTATCCCCGGGGGGAACCCTACAATGAGCAGTTCTTC. This codes for CASSYPRGEPYNEQFF.

The V and J genes are TRBV5-8 and TRBJ2-3; 9 nucleotides agree with TRBD2. CDR1 is SGHTS, CDR2 YDEGEE, per germline. V was clipped by 0 bases and J by 7 bases; unmatched bases: 9. There are 16 residues in the CDR3. The CDR3 DNA reads as TGTGCCAGCAGCTTGGTCCTTCTAGCGGGGAAGAATACGCAGTATTTT. Its protein product is CASSLVLLAGKNTQYF. Full variable domain (missing parts from reference TRBV5-8 and TRBJ2-3): EAGVTQSPTHLIKTRGQQATLRCSPISGHTSVYWYQQALGLGLQFLLWYDEGEERNRGNFPPRFSGRQFPNYSSELNVNALELEDSALYLCASSLVLLAGKNTQYFGPGTRLTVL.

The genes are TRBV6-6 and TRBJ2-7; 9 nucleotides agree with TRBD2. Per germline, CDR1 MNHNY and CDR2 SVGAGI (reference sequence). V gave up 7 bases and J gave up 4 bases; unmatched junction bases: 8. The CDR3 loop spans 14 amino acids. As DNA, the CDR3 is TGTGCCAGCACTCCCGCGGGGGGGCCTTACGAGCAGTACTTC. Its protein product is CASTPAGGPYEQYF.

About this clone: This sample includes further DNA sequences coding for the same CDR3. CDR3 in DNA: TGCGCCAGCAGCTTGGGAGCTAGCTCCTACAATGAGCAGTTCTTC. It translates to CASSLGASSYNEQFF. This chain links TRBV5-1 with TRBJ2-1; D not certain. Per the germline V gene, CDR1 is SGHRS and CDR2 is YFSETQ. With 0 bases removed from V and 0 bases from J, the gap between germline ends came to 7 bases. There are 15 residues in the CDR3.

The CDR3: CASNDRPNTEAFF. The DNA of the CDR3 is TGTGCCAGTAACGACAGGCCGAACACTGAAGCTTTCTTT. The J gene is TRBJ1-1, the V gene TRBV19; D might be TRBD1 (6 bases). The CDR3 runs 13 residues. Germline CDR1 is LNHDA and CDR2 is SQIVND (reference sequence). V was pared by 7 bases and J by 1 base, with 10 bases between.